What follows are 5 T cell receptor beta chains derived from one specimen sequenced in a study of vaccination effects on CD4 cells after COVID-19. The protocol was immunoSEQ multiplex PCR, while the TCRdb copy is restricted to in-frame clones and leaves out a portion. The data contain tens of thousands of clones, around 67% of them singletons. These receptors have no identified antigens. Subsequent to approximately 11 days of culture, CD4+ T cells were isolated. The sequenced sample was CD4+ T cells from PBMCs cultured without peptide, obtained before COVID-19 vaccination. The receptors derive from a human donor who received a COVID-19 vaccine.

The V and J genes are TRBV28 and TRBJ1-2, with a weak D call TRBD1 (6 bases). V lost 6 bases, J lost 8 bases, and 25 bases lay in between. The CDR3 has 16 residues. Germline values: CDR1 MDHEN, CDR2 SYDVKM. The CDR3 nucleotides are TGTGCCAGCAGGTTTCGACCCTACAGGGCCGTGTGGGGCTACACCTTC. Translated, it gives CASRFRPYRAVWGYTF.

V is TRBV5-1 and J is TRBJ2-3; 16 bases align to TRBD2. V was pared by 4 bases and J by 2 bases, with 10 bases of the junction left unmatched. Germline loops: CDR1 SGHRS, CDR2 YFSETQ. The CDR3 loop spans 19 amino acids. This CDR3 is CASSPFPGTSGGDTDTQYF. CDR3 coding DNA: TGCGCCAGCAGCCCGTTCCCCGGGACTAGCGGGGGGGACACAGATACGCAGTATTTT.

This chain uses TRBV15 with TRBJ1-1, with D possibly being TRBD1 (6 bases). The V gene lost 5 bases and the J gene lost 2 bases, with 21 bases spanning the gap. Germline loops: CDR1 LNHNV, CDR2 YYDKDF (reference sequence). The CDR3 is 17 amino acids. DNA of the CDR3: TGTGCCACCAGCCCCGCTAAAGGGGGGGTGAAAAACACTGAAGCTTTCTTT. Its protein is CATSPAKGGVKNTEAFF. Combining the CDR3 with reference TRBV15 and TRBJ1-1 gives the whole variable domain DAMVIQNPRYQVTQFGKPVTLSCSQTLNHNVMYWYQQKSSQAPKLLFHYYDKDFNNEADTPDNFQSRRPNTSFCFLDIRSPGLGDTAMYLCATSPAKGGVKNTEAFFGQGTRLTVV.

The chain links TRBV29-1 to TRBJ2-3; D is ambiguous. CDR1 is SQVTM and CDR2 is ANQGSEA in the germline V gene. The CDR3 loop spans 11 amino acids. The germline V and J ends were trimmed by 5 bases and 5 bases, with 8 bases remaining between them. The CDR3 DNA reads TGCAGCGTTCTTTCGGGAGATACGCAGTATTTT. Translation: CSVLSGDTQYF.

The chain employs TRBV6-2 or TRBV6-3 and TRBJ1-2; D not certain. The length of the CDR3 is 11 residues. The V end lost 6 bases, the J end lost 7 bases, and 9 bases lay between the germline ends. Germline V lookup: CDR1 MNHEY, CDR2 SVGEGT. The CDR3 sequence is CASSPPGGYTF. In DNA, the CDR3 is TGTGCCAGCAGCCCCCCTGGTGGCTACACCTTC.